Following are 11 T cell receptor beta chains from one sample sequenced in a study of T-cell memory formation after mild COVID-19. A single record per CDR3 protein comes from TCRdb applying MiXCR to the 5' RACE reads. Altogether roughly 240,000 distinct CDR3 sequences are present, over 15% being singletons, with the ten largest covering 2.1%. Input material: PBMCs or a T cell subset sorted from them (not recorded which). The source is an adult woman who had mild COVID-19 (a few samples of this study predate the infection). Cell type and time point are not known.

This clonotype was seen many times. V and J are TRBV4-1 and TRBJ1-1; TRBD1 matches at 7 bases. The trim removed 1 base at V and 6 bases at J, leaving 8 bases unmatched. In germline, CDR1 is MGHRA, CDR2 YSYEKL. The CDR3 contains 15 residues. The CDR3 here is CASSQGEGRGAEAFF. DNA of the CDR3: TGCGCCAGCAGCCAAGGAGAGGGCAGGGGGGCTGAAGCTTTCTTT.

This clonotype was observed a handful of times. J is TRBJ2-3 and V is TRBV10-3; perhaps TRBD2 as D (6 bases). From germline, CDR1 is ENHRY and CDR2 SYGVKD. V lost 8 bases, J lost 5 bases, and 14 bases lay in between. The CDR3 spans 13 residues. CDR3 loop: CAIGGRGIDTQYF. Here the CDR3 DNA reads TGTGCCATCGGCGGACGGGGGATAGATACGCAGTATTTT.

This clonotype has just a few counts. The chain combines TRBV12-3 or TRBV12-4 with TRBJ1-1, with D possibly matching TRBD1 (5 bases). V gave up 6 bases and J gave up 14 bases, with 16 bases separating them. The CDR3 spans 11 residues. CDR3 region: CASRRTSDVFF. The CDR3 DNA sequence: TGTGCCAGCAGGCGGACATCTGACGTGTTCTTT.

Only a few counts were recorded for this clonotype. The chain links TRBV4-1 to TRBJ2-7, with 7 bases matching TRBD2. V was pared by 0 bases and J by 2 bases, with 7 bases of the junction left unmatched. The CDR3 is 16 amino acids. Germline CDR1 and CDR2: MGHRA and YSYEKL. The CDR3 is CASSQEGGIKTYEQYF. The CDR3 nucleotides are TGCGCCAGCAGCCAAGAGGGGGGGATTAAGACCTACGAGCAGTACTTC.

This chain links TRBV10-3 with TRBJ2-3, with 10 bases lining up with TRBD2. The CDR3 consists of 17 residues. Germline loops: CDR1 ENHRY, CDR2 SYGVKD. V shed 4 bases, J shed 0 bases, and the junction held 7 bases outside the gene matches. The DNA for the CDR3 is TGTGCCATCAGTGGACTAGCGGGCACCACTAGCACAGATACGCAGTATTTT. It translates to CAISGLAGTTSTDTQYF.

This clonotype turned up a few times. The V gene is TRBV29-1, the J gene TRBJ1-1; possibly TRBD1 for D (6 bases). This CDR3 contains 16 residues. Germline V gene sequence: CDR1 SQVTM, CDR2 ANQGSEA. In nucleotides, the CDR3 is TGCAGTGTAACGGACAGTAAGTGGCTAGGTAGGACTGAAGCTTTCTTT. It specifies CSVTDSKWLGRTEAFF.

The CDR3 loop is CSVVVGGNQPQHF. CDR3 DNA sequence: TGCAGCGTTGTGGTGGGGGGAAATCAGCCCCAGCATTTT. The genes are TRBV29-1 and TRBJ1-5, with D possibly being TRBD1 (5 bases). CDR1 SQVTM and CDR2 ANQGSEA come from the germline V gene. The CDR3 is 13 residues long. V shed 4 bases and J shed 4 bases, with 11 bases lying between them.

This chain uses TRBV27 with TRBJ1-6; the D gene is possibly TRBD1 (5 bases). Trimming took off 5 bases at V and 8 bases at J, with 16 bases between the two ends. The length of the CDR3 is 15 residues. CDR1 is MNHEY, CDR2 SMNVEV, per germline (reference sequence). The CDR3 nucleotides are TGTGCCAGCAGTCCCAGGCGGGACTGGGATTCACCCCTCCACTTT. This codes for CASSPRRDWDSPLHF.

This sequence joins TRBV5-1 and TRBJ1-1; D is possibly TRBD1 (5 bases). V shed 4 bases and J shed 6 bases, with 19 bases lying between them. Looked up from germline, CDR1 is SGHRS and CDR2 is YFSETQ. The CDR3 has 15 residues. DNA for the CDR3: TGCGCCAGCAGCCCCCAGCCTAGTGTGGGGCCTGAAGCTTTCTTT. Translation: CASSPQPSVGPEAFF.

The chain links TRBV10-3 to TRBJ2-7; D possibly uses TRBD1 or TRBD2 (5 bases each). The CDR3 consists of 13 residues. The germline CDR1 and CDR2 sequences are ENHRY and SYGVKD. Trimming removed 3 bases at V and 2 bases at J, with 8 bases between. CDR3 sequence (DNA): TGTGCCATCAGTGATGGGGGAACCTACGAGCAGTACTTC. Its protein product is CAISDGGTYEQYF.

This clonotype was counted a few times. The chain recombines TRBV12-3 or TRBV12-4 with TRBJ1-2; 8 nucleotides agree with TRBD1. The CDR3 loop spans 15 amino acids. V was clipped by 4 bases and J by 4 bases; unmatched bases: 8. The CDR3 region is CASSSPRTGFYGYTF. As DNA, the CDR3 is TGTGCCAGCAGTTCGCCACGGACAGGGTTCTATGGCTACACCTTC.